This paragraph reports one T cell receptor (beta chain). This entry is derived from a study of blood T cell repertoires in COVID-19. Study summary: Acute and convalescent COVID-19 specimens originated in the United States, Italy and Spain.

V gave up 1 base and J gave up 1 base, with 11 bases separating them. CDR3 size: 15 residues. CDR1 SGHRS and CDR2 YFSETQ come from the germline V gene. Libraries were prepared by immunoSEQ multiplex PCR; TCRdb keeps only in-frame clonotypes and omits some of them. Of 100,000 to 150,000 clones in the sample, about nine tenths were seen once. Sample: peripheral blood. The rearrangement uses TRBV5-1 and TRBJ1-1, with D maybe TRBD1 (5 bases). The receptor was derived from a man aged 70-80 years who had recovered from COVID-19. CDR3 coding DNA: TGCGCCAGCAGCTTGATGGGGGGACCGAACACTGAAGCTTTCTTT. It translates to CASSLMGGPNTEAFF.